Listed here are 11 T cell receptor beta chains from one sample, sequenced in a study of metastatic and nonmetastatic thyroid tumors. With MiXCR, TCRdb called clones anew from the PCR reads. The table has about 22,000 clones, 36% seen once. Until they underwent thyroid surgery, no patient had received any treatment. The sample comprised blood. These receptors all come from a male donor with papillary thyroid cancer or a benign thyroid nodule (not recorded which). Some clones in this sample may be carry-over from other donors' samples.

V and J are TRBV5-1 and TRBJ1-1; no reliable D call. There are 14 residues in the CDR3. V lost 0 bases, J lost 6 bases, and 12 bases lay in between. CDR1 and CDR2 (germline): SGHRS, YFSETQ. The DNA of the CDR3 is TGCGCCAGCAGCTTGGTCCAGGCCCCGGCTGAAGCTTTCTTT. The encoded protein is CASSLVQAPAEAFF.

This clone was seen ten or more times. This chain joins TRBV4-3 and TRBJ2-3; possible D gene TRBD2, 6 bases. CDR1 LGHNA and CDR2 YSLEER come from the germline V gene. The length of the CDR3 is 16 residues. Trimming took off 0 bases at V and 2 bases at J, with 12 bases between the two ends. CDR3 residues: CASSQEAAGLTDTQYF. The CDR3 nucleotides are TGCGCCAGCAGCCAAGAAGCAGCGGGTCTCACAGATACGCAGTATTTT.

At least ten counts were recorded for this clone. This chain connects TRBV28 to TRBJ2-3; tentatively, D is TRBD1 (6 bases). Germline CDR1 and CDR2: MDHEN and SYDVKM. The CDR3 totals 13 residues. Trimming shortened V by 8 bases and J by 3 bases, and 12 bases separated the two germline ends. In DNA, the CDR3 is TGTGCCAGCCGGGACACTTTGACAGATACGCAGTATTTT. This sequence encodes CASRDTLTDTQYF.

The V gene is TRBV11-3, the J gene TRBJ2-2, with D perhaps matching TRBD1 (5 bases). Deletions cut 5 bases from V and 4 bases from J, with 17 bases between. Germline V gene data show CDR1 as SGHNT and CDR2 as YENEEA. This CDR3 spans 16 amino acids. CDR3 bases: TGTGCCAGCAGCCCAAGCCCCCGGCAGGGCACCGGGGAGCTGTTTTTT. The encoded protein is CASSPSPRQGTGELFF.

The chain carries TRBV12-3 or TRBV12-4 and TRBJ2-7; D remains ambiguous. This CDR3 is built from 13 residues. V was pared by 0 bases and J by 4 bases, with 7 bases between. CDR3 amino acids: CASSLAGIYEQYF. CDR3 coding DNA: TGTGCCAGCAGTTTAGCTGGTATTTACGAGCAGTACTTC.

This clone was seen more than once but under ten times. The rearrangement joins TRBV12-3 or TRBV12-4 to TRBJ1-5; a possible D gene is TRBD1 (6 bases). CDR3 length equals 15 residues. Trimming removed 7 bases from V and 2 bases from J, with 15 bases in between. CDR3 sequence reads: CASTHRGPGNQPQHF. As DNA, the CDR3 is TGTGCCAGCACCCACCGGGGGCCTGGCAATCAGCCCCAGCATTTT.

In its sample, this clone was seen many times. The chain joins TRBV19 to TRBJ2-1; 12 bases are a match to TRBD2. V dropped 6 bases and J dropped 9; count of bases not matched to a gene: 6. CDR1 is LNHDA, CDR2 SQIVND, per germline (reference sequence). The CDR3 has 14 amino acids. CDR3 sequence reads: CASRTSGSSGEQFF. In DNA, the CDR3 is TGTGCCAGTAGGACTAGCGGGAGCTCTGGTGAGCAGTTCTTC.

This clone was seen repeatedly, ten times or more. The chain recombines TRBV18 with TRBJ1-2; tentative D call: TRBD1 (6 bases). Germline CDR1 is KGHSH and CDR2 is LQKENI. The CDR3 totals 13 residues. V was clipped by 3 bases and J by 2 bases, with 7 bases between them. The DNA of the CDR3 is TGTGCCAGCTCACCCGACAGGAACTATGGCTACACCTTC. This encodes CASSPDRNYGYTF.

The chain combines TRBV30 with TRBJ2-5, with D uncertain. From germline, CDR1 is GTSNPN and CDR2 SVGIG (reference sequence). The CDR3 sequence is 13 residues long. V lost 2 bases and J lost 5, with 12 bases in between. CDR3 DNA: TGTGCCTGGAGTAATATTGTGGGGGAGACCCAGTACTTC. This encodes CAWSNIVGETQYF.

This clone has a count of ten or more. The chain combines TRBV7-3 with TRBJ2-1, with 9 bases matching TRBD1. The germline CDR1 and CDR2 sequences are SGHTA and FQGTGA. The CDR3 contains 13 residues. V lost 5 bases to trimming and J lost 7 bases; unmatched junction nucleotides: 3. The CDR3 coding sequence is TGTGCCAGCAGCCTCGGGACAGGGAATGAGCAGTTCTTC. It specifies CASSLGTGNEQFF.

CDR3 nucleotides: TGTGCCAGCAGCTTTTCCGGCGGGAGCTCCTACGAGCAGTACTTC. It specifies CASSFSGGSSYEQYF. The rearrangement joins TRBV7-9 to TRBJ2-7; 7 nucleotides line up with TRBD2. J gave up 0 bases and V 3 bases, and 5 bases lay outside the gene matches. The V gene's germline CDR1 is SEHNR and CDR2 FQNEAQ (reference sequence). The CDR3 length is 15 residues.